A selection of T cell receptor beta chains follows, all from one sample in a study of T cell responses to AZD1222 COVID-19 vaccine. Generated by immunoSEQ multiplex PCR, the TCRdb table keeps only in-frame clones and is missing some. The table records 150,000 to 160,000 clones, under 95% of them present only once. The sample was peripheral blood, taken on day 0 of AZD1222 vaccination. The receptors were sampled from an adult in good health. Each CDR3 is given with its conserved first and last residue. D genes are given only for firm matches. Clone sizes are given selectively: once, few, many, or a class where the clone is expanded.

abundance	v_gene	j_gene	d_gene	CDR3nt	CDR3aa
NA	TRBV6-6	TRBJ1-1	NA	TGTGCCAGCAGTTCCGGGGAAGCTTTCTTT	CASSSGEAFF
NA	TRBV7-3	TRBJ2-2	NA	TGTGCCAGCAGCTACGCTGGGGGGAACACCGGGGAGCTGTTTTTT	CASSYAGGNTGELFF
NA	TRBV6-4	TRBJ1-6	NA	TGTGCCAGCAGTGAGAGCTCCTATAATTCACCCCTCCACTTT	CASSESSYNSPLHF
few	TRBV30	TRBJ2-3	TRBD2	TGTGCCTGGAGTAGGCGGGAGCGGGATACGCAGTATTTT	CAWSRRERDTQYF
NA	TRBV19	TRBJ1-5	NA	TGTGCCAGTAGTATAGACAGGGGCCGCAATCAGCCCCAGCATTTT	CASSIDRGRNQPQHF
NA	TRBV11-1	TRBJ1-1	NA	TGTGCCAGCAGCTTAGCGCGGGGGCGTGAAGCTTTCTTT	CASSLARGREAFF
NA	TRBV6-5	TRBJ1-2	NA	TGTGCCAGCAGTCCGCGATCGTGGACCGAGGGCACCTTC	CASSPRSWTEGTF
NA	TRBV10-3	TRBJ1-2	NA	TGTGCCATTTCGGGAGTGGAGGGCTACACCTTC	CAISGVEGYTF
NA	TRBV7-2	TRBJ1-2	NA	TGTGCCAGCAGCCTAGGCATGGGACACCAAGGGGACTATGGCTACACCTTC	CASSLGMGHQGDYGYTF
NA	TRBV30	TRBJ1-4	NA	TGTGCCGCCTACCCTTCAGGGGATGAAAAACTGTTTTTT	CAAYPSGDEKLFF
NA	TRBV5-6	TRBJ2-3	NA	TGTGCCAGCAGCTTGGGGGGCGGGACAAAAACAGATACGCAGTATTTT	CASSLGGGTKTDTQYF
NA	TRBV6-5	TRBJ2-7	NA	TGTGCCAGCAGCAACGGGATTTACGAGCAGTACTTC	CASSNGIYEQYF
NA	TRBV27	TRBJ1-6	NA	TGTGCCAGCGGAACAAGCTCCTATAATTCACCCCTCCACTTT	CASGTSSYNSPLHF
NA	TRBV19	TRBJ2-7	TRBD1	TGTGCCAGTAGTCTCGAGACAGGGGGGGACTACGAGCAGTACTTC	CASSLETGGDYEQYF
NA	TRBV18	TRBJ1-5	NA	TGTGCCAGCTCACTCGGGCCTGAGGGACAGCCCCAGCATTTT	CASSLGPEGQPQHF
NA	TRBV13	TRBJ1-3	TRBD1	TGTGCCAGCACCTTACGACAGGGGCGCCTCTCTGGAAACACCATATATTTT	CASTLRQGRLSGNTIYF
NA	TRBV6-5	TRBJ1-2	NA	TGTGCCAGCAGTACCCGGGATGCATATGGCTACACCTTC	CASSTRDAYGYTF
NA	TRBV28	TRBJ2-5	TRBD2	TGTGCCAGCAGTTTAAGACTAGCGGGGGATTTGGAGACCCAGTACTTC	CASSLRLAGDLETQYF
NA	TRBV7-9	TRBJ1-3	NA	TGTGCCAGCAGTTCTCACCTAGGCAGGGGAATTGGAAACACCATATATTTT	CASSSHLGRGIGNTIYF
NA	TRBV5-4	TRBJ2-7	TRBD1	TGTGCCAGCAGCGCACCGGGACAGGGGGCAGGTGAGCAGTACTTC	CASSAPGQGAGEQYF
NA	TRBV19	TRBJ1-1	NA	TGTGCCAGTAGTATGGTAGACAGAGACACTGAAGCTTTCTTT	CASSMVDRDTEAFF
NA	TRBV10-2	TRBJ1-1	TRBD1	TGCGCCAGCAGTGATACCGGGACAGGGCTTGCTGAAGCTTTCTTT	CASSDTGTGLAEAFF
NA	TRBV29-1	TRBJ1-1	TRBD1	TGCAGCGTTGTGGGGGGACAGGGGACTACTGAAGCTTTCTTT	CSVVGGQGTTEAFF
few	TRBV5-1	TRBJ2-4	NA	TGCGCCAGCAGCAGAGGCGCAGGGGCGACGGATTCGGCCAAAAACATTCAGTACTTC	CASSRGAGATDSAKNIQYF
NA	TRBV7-6	TRBJ1-6	NA	TGTGCCAGCAGCCGCGGAAGGGGACCGTTTAATTCACCCCTCCACTTT	CASSRGRGPFNSPLHF
NA	TRBV6-4	TRBJ1-6	TRBD1	TGTGCCAGCAGGCAGGGGGGATCCTATAATTCACCCCTCCACTTT	CASRQGGSYNSPLHF
NA	TRBV14	TRBJ2-1	TRBD2	TGTGCCAGCAGCCCTCTGGGAGCGGGGGGGTTCAATGAGCAGTTCTTC	CASSPLGAGGFNEQFF
NA	TRBV28	TRBJ1-2	NA	TGTGCCAGCAGTTTACAGAACTATGGCTACACCTTC	CASSLQNYGYTF
NA	TRBV10-1	TRBJ2-1	TRBD2	TGCGCCAGCAGCCTAACCGGGACTAGCCGCAATGAGCAGTTCTTC	CASSLTGTSRNEQFF
NA	TRBV5-4	TRBJ1-5	NA	TGTGCCAGCAGCTTAGGGGGTAATAGCAATCAGCCCCAGCATTTT	CASSLGGNSNQPQHF
once	TRBV25-1	TRBJ1-3	NA	TGTGCCAGCAGTGAATTACAGGGTGCAGGAAACACCATATATTTT	CASSELQGAGNTIYF
once	TRBV19	TRBJ1-1	NA	TGTGCCAGTAGTATATTATCCCCGAACACTGAAGCTTTCTTT	CASSILSPNTEAFF
NA	TRBV13	TRBJ1-5	NA	TGTGCCAGCAGCCAAGGGCAGGGGCAGCCCCAGCATTTT	CASSQGQGQPQHF
few	TRBV7-2	TRBJ2-3	NA	TGTGCCAGCAGCTTAGTCCCACAGGGAGGTAGCCTCACAGATACGCAGTATTTT	CASSLVPQGGSLTDTQYF
NA	TRBV5-4	TRBJ1-2	TRBD1	TGTGCCAGCGCCCGACAGGGTCGAGGCTACACCTTC	CASARQGRGYTF
once	TRBV7-2	TRBJ1-1	NA	TGTGCCAGCAGCGCCAACCCTGGACGGAACACTGAAGCTTTCTTT	CASSANPGRNTEAFF
NA	TRBV6-5	TRBJ2-7	TRBD2	TGTGCCAGTGGGACAGCGGGAGGGGAGCAGTACTTC	CASGTAGGEQYF
NA	TRBV6-1	TRBJ1-1	NA	TGTGCCAGCAGAAACCCGCGGGGGGGCGCAAATTCTGCTTTCTTT	CASRNPRGGANSAFF
NA	TRBV12-5	TRBJ2-3	TRBD1	TGTGCTAGTGGTCCTACAGGGGGAGCAGATACGCAGTATTTT	CASGPTGGADTQYF
NA	TRBV2	TRBJ1-1	NA	TGTGCCAGCAGTGGGGCCCCGAACACTGAAGCTTTCTTT	CASSGAPNTEAFF
NA	TRBV25-1	TRBJ1-3	NA	TGTGCCAGCAGTGAATCCTACTCTGGAAACACCATATATTTT	CASSESYSGNTIYF
NA	TRBV5-5	TRBJ2-1	NA	TGTGCCAGCAGCTTGGGAGGGACATATTACAATGAGCAGTTCTTC	CASSLGGTYYNEQFF
NA	TRBV5-5	TRBJ1-2	NA	TGTGCCAGCAGCCCCTTATTAAGGGATGGCTATGGCTACACCTTC	CASSPLLRDGYGYTF
NA	TRBV5-6	TRBJ2-3	TRBD2	TGTGCCAGCAGGCTCCGGGATTTAGCGGGGGGGCTCGAAGATACGCAGTATTTT	CASRLRDLAGGLEDTQYF
NA	TRBV5-1	TRBJ1-3	TRBD1	TGCGCCAGCAGCAGAGATGACAGGGATTCAGGAAACACCATATATTTT	CASSRDDRDSGNTIYF
NA	TRBV2	TRBJ2-2	NA	TGTGCCAGCTCATGGACAGAGAACACCGGGGAGCTGTTTTTT	CASSWTENTGELFF
NA	TRBV6-5	TRBJ2-7	NA	TGTGCCAGCAGTTACTCGGCCACCTCCTACGAGCAGTACTTC	CASSYSATSYEQYF
NA	TRBV2	TRBJ1-5	TRBD1	TGTGCCAGCAGCTCAGGGGGCCCTGGTCAGCCCCAGCATTTT	CASSSGGPGQPQHF
once	TRBV25-1	TRBJ2-7	TRBD2	TGTGCCAGCAGGACTAGCGCCTACGAGCAGTACTTC	CASRTSAYEQYF
NA	TRBV4-3	TRBJ1-2	TRBD1	TGCGCCAGCAGCCAGCCCCGGGACAGGGGACTCTATGGCTACACCTTC	CASSQPRDRGLYGYTF
few	TRBV7-2	TRBJ2-3	TRBD2	TGTGCCAGCAGCCCGTTCGGGGGGGGAGATACGCAGTATTTT	CASSPFGGGDTQYF
NA	TRBV29-1	TRBJ1-2	NA	TGCAGCGTTGAATCTTGGGGGGACTATGGCTACACCTTC	CSVESWGDYGYTF
NA	TRBV6-5	TRBJ1-2	NA	TGTGCCAGCAGAATACGTGGCTTCGGGGGCTACACCTTC	CASRIRGFGGYTF
NA	TRBV6-2/TRBV6-3	TRBJ1-5	NA	TGTGCCAGCAGTTACTCCGGCGGCTCAAGGCAGCCCCAGCATTTT	CASSYSGGSRQPQHF
NA	TRBV18	TRBJ2-3	NA	TGTGCCAGCTCACCGCCCGTAGGCACAGATACGCAGTATTTT	CASSPPVGTDTQYF
few	TRBV4-1	TRBJ2-7	NA	TGCGCCAGCAGCCAAGCAGGGTTTGGGGAGCAGTACTTC	CASSQAGFGEQYF